What follows is one T cell receptor beta chain and its context. The antigen it recognizes is unknown. No clone much larger than this one lies a single base away; base qualities are absent. The data originate from a study of blood T cells in healthy people across ages (dated by TCRdb to about 2015). Context from the whole study: In model experiments, template switching captured roughly one uniquely barcoded TCR beta cDNA molecule for every two T cells. To track age-related changes in TCR beta repertoire diversity, the study relied on deep sequencing normalized with unique cDNA molecular identifiers. The donors were divided into four age groups: young (average around 17 years), middle-aged (approximately 39), aged (around 67) and long-lived (about 80). To avoid experimental bias, donors of different ages were spread randomly across the sequencing lanes. Two additional independent replicas of 1 million unique cDNA reads from the same blood draw were analyzed for two donors (one aged 18 to 29 and one aged 80 or older). Summary of the overall study and its limitations: Bulk unsorted PBMC profiling prevented conclusive comparison of naive and antigen-experienced compartments. Total diversity estimates from one million sequenced T cells were considered lower bounds and underestimates. The long-lived group showed more naive CD4+ T cells, fewer expanded clones and increased TCR diversity than the aged group, suggesting age selection. Observed TCR beta diversity per million T cells fell roughly linearly with age, and a significant reduction was already apparent by age approximately 40. Donor CMV infection status was unknown, potentially confounding age-related changes in expanded clonotypes. The percentage of naive T cells measured by flow cytometry correlated strongly with observed TCR beta diversity.

CDR3 length: 16 amino acids, cysteine to phenylalanine. The DNA shown is the 48-base CDR3, in frame from base 1. CDR1 SGHDT and CDR2 YYEEEE are derived from the germline V gene. The V and J ends are trimmed by 4 bases and 1 base, leaving 17 bases between them. The roughly 39 donors, aged roughly 6 to 95 years, were systemically healthy Caucasian individuals from Russia. Ten milliliters of peripheral blood were drawn from each donor into EDTA-treated Vacutainer tubes. Ficoll-Paque density-gradient centrifugation was used to isolate PBMCs, with at least 6.5 million per sample. Trizol reagent was used to extract total RNA from PBMCs, with at least 6 micrograms per sample. The percentages of naive CD45RAhigh/CD27high T cells were determined by flow cytometry on a PBMC aliquot from every donor. Library preparation employed 5' RACE. Sequencing instrument: Illumina HiSeq 2500. A second PCR of roughly 6 to 11 cycles was run with a J-beta primer mix and a sample-barcoded 5' primer. A unique molecular identifier was introduced onto each TCR beta cDNA molecule by a template-switch 5' adaptor carrying 12 random nucleotides. Each sample yielded at least 3 million CDR3-containing paired-end reads. First-strand cDNA was synthesized from all RNA with the Mint cDNA synthesis kit, primed by a TRBC-specific oligonucleotide. All cDNA was treated with uracil-DNA glycosylase and then went through a first 18-cycle PCR with the universal primers M1SS and BC2_uni_R. In the paper's pipeline: For normalization, 1 million high-quality reads were randomly selected from each sample, with every read carrying a distinct molecular identifier. Instead of being binned into consensus sequences, reads with shared molecular identifiers were discarded. MiTCR, with a Q25 quality threshold and the strictest error-elimination algorithm, was used for CDR3 identification, clonotype clustering and error correction. Lower-bound total TCR beta diversity was estimated with a nonparametric unseen species model using Euler transformation. Using fastp at Q25 and MiXCR, TCRdb reprocessed the public reads and kept productive beta chains. Identical CDR3 protein sequences are pooled into one entry, listed with their most common genes and DNA. None of the V and J calls come from the authors' own analysis; TCRdb made them. In all, the sample holds hundreds of thousands of distinct CDR3 sequences, and around 38% of those were seen once. The top ten clones comprise about 32% of the sample.

This TCR was recovered from a man at least 80 years old in good health. Sequencing input: blood. The V and J genes are TRBV5-6 and TRBJ1-1; the D region possibly corresponds to TRBD1 (5 bases align). The CDR3 sequence is CASSTFSGRGNTEAFF. The nucleotide sequence is given as TGTGCCAGCAGCACCTTTTCGGGTAGGGGGAACACTGAAGCTTTCTTT.